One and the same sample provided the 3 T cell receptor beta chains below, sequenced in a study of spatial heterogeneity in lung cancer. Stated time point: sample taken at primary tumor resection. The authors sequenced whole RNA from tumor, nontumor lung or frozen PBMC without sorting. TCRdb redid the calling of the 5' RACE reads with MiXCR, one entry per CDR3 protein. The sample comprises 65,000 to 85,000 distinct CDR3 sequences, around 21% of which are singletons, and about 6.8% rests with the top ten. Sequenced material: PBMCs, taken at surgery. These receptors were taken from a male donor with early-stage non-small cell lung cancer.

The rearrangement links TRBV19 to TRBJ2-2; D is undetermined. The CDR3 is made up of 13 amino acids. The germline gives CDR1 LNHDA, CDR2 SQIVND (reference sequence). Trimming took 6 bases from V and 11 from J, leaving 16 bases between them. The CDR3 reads CASSPRVPTELFF. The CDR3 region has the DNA TGTGCCAGTAGCCCACGGGTCCCCACCGAGCTGTTTTTT.

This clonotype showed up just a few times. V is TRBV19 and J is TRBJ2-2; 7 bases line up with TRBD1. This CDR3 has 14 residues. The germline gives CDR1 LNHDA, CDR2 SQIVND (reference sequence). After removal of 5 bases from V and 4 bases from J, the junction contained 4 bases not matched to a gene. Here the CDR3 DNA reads TGTGCCAGTAGTCGACAGGGCGGCACCGGGGAGCTGTTTTTT. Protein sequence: CASSRQGGTGELFF.

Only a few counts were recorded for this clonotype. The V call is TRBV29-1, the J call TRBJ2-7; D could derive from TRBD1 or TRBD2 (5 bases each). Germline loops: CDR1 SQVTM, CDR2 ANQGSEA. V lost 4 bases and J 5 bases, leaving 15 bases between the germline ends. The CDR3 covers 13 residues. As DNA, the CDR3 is TGCAGCGTTGTCTGGGGGAGCCTCAACGAGCAGTACTTC. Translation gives CSVVWGSLNEQYF.